The 13 T cell receptor beta chains presented below share a single source sample, sequenced in a study of T cell responses to AZD1222 COVID-19 vaccine. The data were produced by immunoSEQ multiplex PCR, yet TCRdb's version contains in-frame clones alone and is incomplete. This repertoire shows some 130,000 clones, 75% to 90% found once; its top ten account for 4.1%. The specimen comprised peripheral blood, sampled on day 0 of AZD1222 vaccination. Receptors were obtained from an adult in good health.

This clone was recorded only once. The rearrangement joins TRBV7-9 to TRBJ1-1; D not certain. This CDR3 spans 12 amino acids. In germline, CDR1 is SEHNR, CDR2 FQNEAQ (reference sequence). Trimming shortened V by 5 bases and J by 11 bases, and 15 bases separated the two germline ends. The CDR3 here is CASSPGGRPAFF. The CDR3 coding sequence is TGTGCCAGCAGCCCCGGTGGCAGACCGGCTTTCTTT.

V usage is TRBV11-2 and J usage is TRBJ2-7; 12 nucleotides align to TRBD2. Per germline, CDR1 SGHAT and CDR2 FQNNGV. Unmatched junction bases numbered 5, after V lost 4 bases and J lost 4 bases. CDR3 length: 15 amino acids. The CDR3: CASSWTSGVSYEQYF. The CDR3 coding sequence is TGTGCCAGCAGCTGGACTAGCGGGGTATCATACGAGCAGTACTTC. Full variable domain (outside the CDR3, taken from reference TRBV11-2 and TRBJ2-7): EAGVAQSPRYKIIEKRQSVAFWCNPISGHATLYWYQQILGQGPKLLIQFQNNGVVDDSQLPKDRFSAERLKGVDSTLKIQPAKLEDSAVYLCASSWTSGVSYEQYFGPGTRLTVT.

The sample holds a few counts of this clone. This sequence joins TRBV30 and TRBJ1-2, with D possibly TRBD1 on 6 matching bases. The CDR3 is 12 amino acids. Germline-derived CDR1 and CDR2 are GTSNPN and SVGIG (reference sequence). The ends were cut back, 4 bases at V and 2 bases at J, with 8 bases in the middle. The DNA for the CDR3 is TGTGCCTGGAAGCAGGGGAACTATGGCTACACCTTC. Translating gives CAWKQGNYGYTF. Full variable domain (outside the CDR3, taken from reference TRBV30 and TRBJ1-2): SQTIHQWPATLVQPVGSPLSLECTVEGTSNPNLYWYRQAAGRGLQLLFYSVGIGQISSEVPQNLSASRPQDRQFILSSKKLLLSDSGFYLCAWKQGNYGYTFGSGTRLTVV.

The genes are TRBV24-1 and TRBJ2-3, with a possible D match to TRBD1 (5 bases). CDR1 is KGHDR, CDR2 SFDVKD, per germline. The CDR3 sequence is 15 residues long. V was cut by 3 bases and J by 0 bases, with 9 bases left in between. The CDR3 nucleotides read TGTGCCACCAGTGATACACGGACAAGCACAGATACGCAGTATTTT. The encoded protein is CATSDTRTSTDTQYF.

The V gene is TRBV9, the J gene TRBJ2-5; D is ambiguous. The CDR3 is made up of 15 amino acids. Germline values: CDR1 SGDLS, CDR2 YYNGEE. V gave up 0 bases and J gave up 2 bases, with 11 bases separating them. Here the CDR3 DNA reads TGTGCCAGCAGCGTAGACAGAACGGCACAAGAGACCCAGTACTTC. Its protein is CASSVDRTAQETQYF.

V gene TRBV3-1 (or the pseudogene TRBV3-2) combines with J gene TRBJ1-1; maybe TRBD1 (5 bases). Germline V gene sequence: CDR1 LGHDT, CDR2 YNNKEL (reference sequence). The germline V and J ends were trimmed by 2 bases and 0 bases, with 7 bases remaining between them. The CDR3 has 14 amino acids. In nucleotides, the CDR3 is TGTGCCAGCAGCCAATGGGGCTTGAACACTGAAGCTTTCTTT. Amino acid sequence: CASSQWGLNTEAFF.

This clone was picked up a small number of times. This chain links TRBV30 with TRBJ2-7, with D unresolved. Per the germline V gene, CDR1 is GTSNPN and CDR2 is SVGIG (reference sequence). CDR3 length: 15 residues. Trimming took off 1 base at V and 1 base at J, with 14 bases between the two ends. The chain's CDR3 is CAWSAPDPISYEQYF. The CDR3 nucleotides read TGTGCCTGGAGTGCCCCCGATCCAATATCCTACGAGCAGTACTTC.

The rearrangement joins TRBV7-9 to TRBJ2-5; TRBD1 might be the D (6 bases). V dropped 5 bases and J dropped 4 bases, with 8 bases sitting between them. CDR1 and CDR2 (germline): SEHNR, FQNEAQ (reference sequence). The CDR3 contains 12 residues. The chain's CDR3 is CASSLQGETQYF. DNA of the CDR3: TGTGCCAGCAGCCTACAGGGAGAGACCCAGTACTTC.

A remark on this clone: One junction end disagrees with the germline gene, perhaps due to a read error. The chain couples TRBV6-5 to TRBJ2-3; D not resolved. The CDR3 is 13 residues long. The V gene's germline CDR1 is MNHEY and CDR2 SVGAGI. The CDR3 coding sequence is TGTGCCACCAGTCGTGATGGGACAGATACGCAGTATTTT. Its translation: CATSRDGTDTQYF.

The chain carries TRBV6-5 and TRBJ2-7; 7 bases map to TRBD1. V dropped 8 bases and J dropped 0; count of bases not matched to a gene: 7. CDR3 length equals 14 residues. CDR1 and CDR2 (germline): MNHEY, SVGAGI. The CDR3: CASSLGTDSYEQYF. Here the CDR3 DNA reads TGTGCCAGCTCACTCGGGACAGACTCCTACGAGCAGTACTTC.

The CDR3 region is CASSLVSRGQQFF. The CDR3 DNA follows: TGTGCCAGCAGCTTAGTTTCGAGGGGCCAGCAGTTCTTC. The genes are TRBV7-8 and TRBJ2-1; D is tentatively TRBD1 or TRBD2 (5 bases each). CDR3 length equals 13 residues. Trimming removed 1 base at V and 11 bases at J, with 12 bases between. The germline gives CDR1 SGHVS, CDR2 FQNEAQ.

J is TRBJ1-2 and V is TRBV7-2; 8 bases fit TRBD1. CDR1 SGHTA and CDR2 FQGNSA come from the germline V gene. The CDR3 is 14 amino acids. V lost 5 bases to trimming and J lost 5 bases; unmatched junction nucleotides: 7. The DNA for the CDR3 is TGTGCCAGCAGCGTAGGACAGGGATTTTATGGCTACACCTTC. The encoded protein is CASSVGQGFYGYTF. The full variable domain, rest sourced from reference TRBV7-2 and TRBJ1-2, is GAGVSQSPSNKVTEKGKDVELRCDPISGHTALYWYRQSLGQGLEFLIYFQGNSAPDKSGLPSDRFSAERTGGSVSTLTIQRTQQEDSAVYLCASSVGQGFYGYTFGSGTRLTVV.

V is TRBV20-1 and J is TRBJ1-1; D uncertain. V gave up 3 bases and J gave up 0 bases, with 8 bases separating them. The CDR3 is 13 residues long. The germline V gene has CDR1 DFQATT and CDR2 SNEGSKA (reference sequence). The CDR3 DNA is TGCAGTGCTAGTTGGGCTTTGAACACTGAAGCTTTCTTT. Translation gives CSASWALNTEAFF.